This T cell receptor beta chain was found in a study of cytomegalovirus exposure and HLA in healthy donors. Overall study context: Prior work identified around 120 million unique TCR beta sequences in around 170 million T cells. General study findings and limits: The study carried out a later analysis of TCR beta sequences. It associated around 17,000 of them with specific HLA alleles at a false discovery rate of 0.05.

Amplification used 60 Vbeta primers and 13 Jbeta primers. Clones were read by immunoSEQ multiplex PCR, and TCRdb kept only the in-frame ones, dropping some. This table lists around 140,000 clones. Concerning this clone: Antigen specificity is unknown.

This CDR3 spans 15 amino acids. V dropped 5 bases and J dropped 6; count of bases not matched to a gene: 8. Germline CDR1 and CDR2: SEHNR and FQNEAQ (reference sequence). The sample comprised PBMCs. The chain couples TRBV7-9 to TRBJ2-1; TRBD2 matches 9 bases. This TCR was sampled from a male donor in good health and CMV-seronegative. The CDR3: CASSRAGGLINEQFF. The CDR3 nucleotides read TGTGCCAGCAGCCGTGCGGGGGGGCTTATCAATGAGCAGTTCTTC.